The 4 T cell receptor beta chains reported below all come from one sample, sequenced in a study of STAT3 mutations in large granular lymphocyte leukemia. Notes on the study in general: In T-cell large granular lymphocyte leukemia, about half of patients showed multiple immunodominant subclonotypes.

Sequencing used immunoSEQ multiplex PCR; TCRdb keeps in-frame clones, though not all of them. This table holds 10,000 or so clones, approximately 87% found once. For these TCRs, the target antigens are not known. The sample taken for sequencing was peripheral blood mononuclear cells. The origin of the receptors is an elderly man with T-cell large granular lymphocyte leukemia. Some clones in this sample may be carry-over from other donors' samples.

In DNA, the CDR3 is TGCGCCAGCAGCTTGGCCGCTCAATATCAAGAGACCCAGTACTTC. Its protein product is CASSLAAQYQETQYF. J is TRBJ2-5 and V is TRBV5-1; D not certain. The CDR3 runs to 15 residues. Trimming took off 0 bases at V and 2 bases at J, with 11 bases between the two ends. Germline assignment: CDR1 SGHRS and CDR2 YFSETQ.

CDR3 amino acids: CASSDRGQGYSNQPQHF. The CDR3 DNA is TGTGCCAGCAGTGATAGGGGACAGGGGTATAGCAATCAGCCCCAGCATTTT. This rearrangement joins TRBV6-1 to TRBJ1-5, with 10 bases fitting TRBD1. The CDR3 is 17 amino acids. The V gene's germline CDR1 is MNHNS and CDR2 SASEGT. With V trimmed by 3 bases and J by 0 bases, 5 bases remained unmatched.

This chain uses TRBV27 with TRBJ2-2, with D uncertain. The CDR3 is 13 amino acids. V was trimmed by 1 base and J by 4 bases, leaving 4 bases between them. Germline V gene sequence: CDR1 MNHEY, CDR2 SMNVEV (reference sequence). DNA of the CDR3: TGTGCCAGCAGTTTATATGGCACCGGGGAGCTGTTTTTT. It is translated as CASSLYGTGELFF.

This chain links TRBV18 with TRBJ2-3; unclear D gene. Germline loops: CDR1 KGHSH, CDR2 LQKENI. V shed 4 bases and J shed 6 bases, with 11 bases lying between them. The CDR3 has 13 residues. The CDR3 sequence: CASSLQNTDTQYF. The CDR3 coding sequence is TGTGCCAGCTCACTCCAAAATACGGATACGCAGTATTTT.